This TCR beta chain was recovered during a study of T cell clonality in common variable immunodeficiency. CDR3 length equals 14 residues. Germline lookup yields CDR1 LNHDA and CDR2 SQIVND (reference sequence). V was cut by 7 bases and J by 4 bases, with 16 bases left in between. TCRdb keeps only in-frame clones here, not all; method: immunoSEQ multiplex PCR. The sample is made up of approximately 37,000 clones, none counted only once. This clone was seen many times. The antigen remains unidentified. The observed sequence ends 3 residues before the CDR3 terminus, with the missing tail filled in from the germline J gene. General study findings and limits: Reportedly, TCR beta sequences from common variable immunodeficiency showed fewer deletions and N-nucleotide insertions.

Both groups were predominantly of Caucasian heritage. The chain recombines TRBV19 with TRBJ2-5; possibly TRBD1 for D (6 bases). The TCR sequence derives from a person aged 18 to 70 in good health. Specimen: peripheral blood mononuclear cells. The CDR3 sequence: CASTRTGTGETQYF. The sequenced CDR3 bases are TGTGCCAGTACTCGAACAGGGACCGGAGAGACC.